The subject of this entry is one T cell receptor (beta chain). What it binds is not known. This sample was taken from a study of CD8 T cells in ankylosing spondylitis. Overall study findings and caveats: Enrichment of disease-linked clones was reportedly significant in matched ankylosing spondylitis synovial fluid. Seemingly characteristic of ankylosing spondylitis blood was a TCR beta motif consisting of about 8 highly homologous variants.

A quantitative 5'-RACE method, one with molecular barcodes, was used to make TCR beta libraries. TCRdb ran MiXCR on the 5' RACE reads and lists one entry per CDR3 protein. The sample includes 36,000 or so distinct CDR3 sequences, 13% seen only once; the top ten take under 35%. The CDR3 extends over 15 amino acids. With 4 bases clipped from V and 8 bases from J, the junction kept 8 bases outside the gene matches. The germline V gene has CDR1 SGDLS and CDR2 YYNGEE. This chain uses TRBV9 with TRBJ1-6; 8 bases align to TRBD1. Specimen: synovial fluid, either unsorted or a sorted T cell fraction (not recorded which). The clonotype originates from a male donor with ankylosing spondylitis. The CDR3 DNA reads as TGTGCCAGCAGCTCTTTCGACAGGGGTGATTCACCCCTCCACTTT. The encoded protein is CASSSFDRGDSPLHF.